Presented here are 28 T cell receptor beta chains from one specimen sequenced in a study of blood T cell repertoires in COVID-19. TCRdb keeps only in-frame clones here, not all; method: immunoSEQ multiplex PCR. The data show under 300,000 clones, around 90% seen once. Material: peripheral blood. These TCRs come from a woman in her 40s with acute or convalescent COVID-19.

This clone was recorded once. This rearrangement joins TRBV11-2 to TRBJ2-3; TRBD2 matches 9 bases. The J segment lost 7 bases and the V segment lost 2 bases, leaving 7 bases of the junction unmatched. The CDR3 is made up of 15 amino acids. The germline CDR1 and CDR2 sequences are SGHAT and FQNNGV. CDR3 in amino acids: CASSLPSGDIYTQYF. CDR3 sequence (DNA): TGTGCCAGCAGCTTACCTAGCGGGGACATTTATACGCAGTATTTT.

The chain combines TRBV5-6 with TRBJ1-1; D is possibly TRBD1 (5 bases). CDR1 and CDR2 (germline): SGHDT, YYEEEE. Trimming removed 0 bases from V and 3 bases from J, with 9 bases in between. CDR3 length: 14 residues. CDR3 coding DNA: TGTGCCAGCAGCTTGGGGTGGGGCCACACTGAAGCTTTCTTT. Its translation is CASSLGWGHTEAFF.

The rearrangement uses TRBV27 and TRBJ1-1, with 8 bases lining up with TRBD1. Germline V lookup: CDR1 MNHEY, CDR2 SMNVEV (reference sequence). The CDR3 spans 16 residues. V lost 4 bases, J lost 4 bases, and 11 bases stayed unmatched. CDR3 nucleotide sequence: TGTGCCAGCAGTTCGAGACAGGGGAGGTCTTTCACTGAAGCTTTCTTT. This encodes CASSSRQGRSFTEAFF.

This chain uses TRBV6-5 with TRBJ1-3; D is unclear. Germline V gene data show CDR1 as MNHEY and CDR2 as SVGAGI. The CDR3 has 13 residues. Trimming shortened V by 6 bases and J by 0 bases, and 6 bases separated the two germline ends. CDR3 region: CASRQNSGNTIYF. Written as DNA, the CDR3 is TGTGCCAGCAGACAGAACTCTGGAAACACCATATATTTT.

This clone was counted once. The chain combines TRBV5-1 with TRBJ1-5, with D perhaps TRBD1 (6 bases). Trimming pared 4 bases from V and 3 bases from J, leaving 14 bases between. Germline assignment: CDR1 SGHRS and CDR2 YFSETQ. The CDR3 loop spans 15 amino acids. In DNA form, the CDR3 reads TGCGCCAGCAGCCTGGGGGACACCACCAATCAGCCCCAGCATTTT. Translated, it gives CASSLGDTTNQPQHF.

This clone has a single count. This chain uses TRBV24-1 with TRBJ2-5; TRBD2 matches 7 bases. V lost 2 bases to trimming and J lost 4 bases; unmatched junction nucleotides: 3. This CDR3 spans 14 amino acids. In germline, CDR1 is KGHDR, CDR2 SFDVKD. The CDR3 nucleotides are TGTGCCACCAGTGATTGGCAGCGGGGAGAGACCCAGTACTTC. It is translated as CATSDWQRGETQYF.

The rearrangement joins TRBV19 to TRBJ1-1; D unresolved. From germline, CDR1 is LNHDA and CDR2 SQIVND (reference sequence). The length of the CDR3 is 14 residues. Trimming pared 9 bases from V and 1 base from J, leaving 15 bases between. The CDR3 nucleotides are TGTGCCAGCTGCCACCCCGGGAGGAACACTGAAGCTTTCTTT. This translates into CASCHPGRNTEAFF.

The rearrangement joins TRBV30 to TRBJ1-5; 11 nucleotides agree with TRBD1. CDR1 and CDR2 from the germline V gene are GTSNPN and SVGIG (reference sequence). Trimming took 2 bases from V and 7 from J; bases not matched to a gene: 7. The CDR3 is made up of 15 amino acids. The CDR3 loop reads CAWSLGQGASQPQHF. The CDR3 region has the DNA TGTGCCTGGAGTCTAGGACAGGGGGCTTCCCAGCCCCAGCATTTT.

J is TRBJ1-1 and V is TRBV7-2; D perhaps matches TRBD1 (5 bases). V shed 0 bases and J shed 3 bases, with 11 bases lying between them. Germline V gene lookup returns CDR1 SGHTA and CDR2 FQGNSA. This CDR3 region has 15 residues. CDR3 nucleotide sequence: TGTGCCAGCAGCTTAGCGGGGCAGACCTACACTGAAGCTTTCTTT. Protein sequence: CASSLAGQTYTEAFF.

This clone was picked up a small number of times. The chain uses TRBV27 and TRBJ1-5; D is perhaps TRBD1 (5 bases). The CDR3 is 13 amino acids. Germline lookup yields CDR1 MNHEY and CDR2 SMNVEV (reference sequence). Trimming pared 2 bases from V and 4 bases from J, leaving 6 bases between. CDR3 bases: TGTGCCAGCAGTTTAGACAGAAATCAGCCCCAGCATTTT. Translating it yields CASSLDRNQPQHF.

CDR3 DNA sequence: TGCGCCAGCACCCCGCGGGCAGACAACCAGTACACCGGGGAGCTGTTTTTT. Protein product: CASTPRADNQYTGELFF. The genes are TRBV5-1 and TRBJ2-2, with D possibly matching TRBD2 (5 bases). CDR3 size: 17 residues. Germline V gene sequence: CDR1 SGHRS, CDR2 YFSETQ. V was cut by 6 bases and J by 3 bases, with 21 bases left in between.

This chain links TRBV4-2 with TRBJ1-4, with 7 bases lining up with TRBD1. Per germline, CDR1 LGHNA and CDR2 YNFKEQ. This CDR3 region has 15 residues. After removal of 0 bases from V and 7 bases from J, the junction contained 5 bases not matched to a gene. This CDR3 is CASSQDKGASEKLFF. CDR3 bases: TGTGCCAGCAGCCAAGATAAGGGGGCGAGTGAAAAACTGTTTTTT.

CDR3 protein: CASSQTRREGNQPQHF. The CDR3 DNA reads as TGCGCCAGCAGTCAAACAAGGAGGGAGGGCAATCAGCCCCAGCATTTT. V and J are TRBV23-1 and TRBJ1-5; D gene unclear. TRBV23-1 is placed among ORFs of uncertain function. This CDR3 has 16 residues. Trimming removed 2 bases at V and 2 bases at J, with 13 bases between.

The chain joins TRBV9 to TRBJ2-5, with 7 bases fitting TRBD1. Germline lookup yields CDR1 SGDLS and CDR2 YYNGEE. The J segment lost 4 bases and the V segment lost 4 bases, leaving 7 bases of the junction unmatched. The CDR3 contains 14 residues. Written as DNA, the CDR3 is TGTGCCAGCAGCACAGGACAGGTAGTAGAGACCCAGTACTTC. Its protein product is CASSTGQVVETQYF. Using reference TRBV9 and TRBJ2-5 for the parts outside the CDR3, the full variable domain is DSGVTQTPKHLITATGQRVTLRCSPRSGDLSVYWYQQSLDQGLQFLIQYYNGEERAKGNILERFSAQQFPDLHSELNLSSLELGDSALYFCASSTGQVVETQYFGPGTRLLVL.

This chain uses TRBV2 with TRBJ2-2; D unresolved. In germline, CDR1 is SNHLY, CDR2 FYNNEI. Trimming pared 5 bases from V and 1 base from J, leaving 5 bases between. CDR3 length: 13 amino acids. CDR3 loop: CASSPENTGELFF. For the CDR3, the DNA is TGTGCCAGCAGTCCAGAGAACACCGGGGAGCTGTTTTTT.

In this sample, this clone turned up once. The rearrangement uses TRBV5-1 and TRBJ1-1, with 11 bases that match TRBD1. The CDR3 sequence is 17 residues long. Looked up from germline, CDR1 is SGHRS and CDR2 is YFSETQ. Trimming removed 4 bases from V and 5 bases from J; junction bases left unmatched: 13. The CDR3 loop reads CASSQLRDRGVRTEAFF. CDR3 bases: TGCGCCAGCAGCCAATTACGGGACAGGGGGGTAAGAACTGAAGCTTTCTTT.

V usage is TRBV3-1 (or the pseudogene TRBV3-2) and J usage is TRBJ2-3; 8 bases are a match to TRBD1. The CDR3 contains 14 residues. Per germline, CDR1 LGHDT and CDR2 YNNKEL (reference sequence). Trimming cost V 4 bases and J 6 bases; bases outside gene matches: 6. CDR3 region: CASSRQGFRDTQYF. CDR3 DNA sequence: TGTGCCAGCAGCCGACAGGGGTTCCGGGATACGCAGTATTTT.

This chain uses TRBV21-1 with TRBJ2-7; the D call TRBD2 from the table was never checked on the DNA. TRBV21-1 is annotated as a pseudogene. This CDR3 contains 16 residues. The CDR3 nucleotides read TGTGCCAGCGGGGGACTAGCGGGGTTACTTACCTACGAGCAGTACGTC. It specifies CASGGLAGLLTYEQYV.

The chain is built from TRBV7-8 and TRBJ2-1, with D uncertain. Germline CDR1 and CDR2: SGHVS and FQNEAQ. The CDR3 is 12 amino acids. V dropped 4 bases and J dropped 13 bases, with 14 bases sitting between them. CDR3 DNA sequence: TGTGCCAGCAGCTCCCCATTAGTACCCCAGTTCTTC. Its translation: CASSSPLVPQFF.

The rearrangement joins TRBV2 to TRBJ1-4, with 7 positions matching TRBD1. CDR1 and CDR2 from the germline V gene are SNHLY and FYNNEI. The CDR3 has 15 amino acids. V was pared by 4 bases and J by 7 bases, with 9 bases of the junction left unmatched. CDR3 loop: CASSGRRQGAEKLFF. CDR3 DNA: TGTGCCAGCAGTGGAAGGAGACAGGGTGCTGAAAAACTGTTTTTT.

The rearrangement joins TRBV29-1 to TRBJ2-5, with TRBD1 as a possible D gene (5 bases). V lost 6 bases, J lost 5 bases, and 13 bases lay in between. CDR1 and CDR2 from the germline V gene are SQVTM and ANQGSEA. The CDR3 length is 12 residues. CDR3 sequence (DNA): TGCAGCGTCCGCTTCTCAGGGGAGACCCAGTACTTC. This codes for CSVRFSGETQYF.

This chain uses TRBV19 with TRBJ1-1; TRBD1 agrees at 9 bases. The ends lost 6 bases at V and 4 bases at J; junction bases unmatched: 6. The CDR3 covers 14 residues. In germline, CDR1 is LNHDA, CDR2 SQIVND (reference sequence). DNA for the CDR3: TGTGCCAGTAGACCACAGGGGGCAGGCACTGAAGCTTTCTTT. Amino acid sequence: CASRPQGAGTEAFF. The full variable domain, rest sourced from reference TRBV19 and TRBJ1-1, is DGGITQSPKYLFRKEGQNVTLSCEQNLNHDAMYWYRQDPGQGLRLIYYSQIVNDFQKGDIAEGYSVSREKKESFPLTVTSAQKNPTAFYLCASRPQGAGTEAFFGQGTRLTVV.

This clone occurred once. A junction end diverges from the germline sequence, so it may reflect a read error. This chain connects TRBV9 to TRBJ2-2; D unclear. Germline V gene data show CDR1 as SGDLS and CDR2 as YYNGEE. The CDR3 loop spans 15 amino acids. The CDR3 DNA reads as TGTGCCAGCAGGGTAGACAATCTCCCCCCCGGGGAGCTGTTTTTT. Translating it yields CASRVDNLPPGELFF.

The chain carries TRBV19 and TRBJ1-3, with 7 bases identical to TRBD1. The CDR3 has 15 residues. V lost 10 bases, J lost 3 bases, and 12 bases stayed unmatched. The germline CDR1 and CDR2 sequences are LNHDA and SQIVND (reference sequence). The CDR3 sequence: CAIDPQGGSGNTIYF. DNA of the CDR3: TGTGCCATAGACCCTCAGGGGGGAAGTGGAAACACCATATATTTT.

The CDR3: CASSAGTAKETQYF. In DNA, the CDR3 is TGTGCCAGCAGTGCCGGGACAGCTAAAGAGACCCAGTACTTC. The chain couples TRBV2 to TRBJ2-5; TRBD1 agrees at 7 bases. V was clipped by 4 bases and J by 3 bases; unmatched bases: 5. The length of the CDR3 is 14 residues. Looked up from germline, CDR1 is SNHLY and CDR2 is FYNNEI.

This clone was picked up a small number of times. The chain couples TRBV7-2 to TRBJ2-2; 9 bases are a match to TRBD1. This CDR3 has 16 residues. The V and J ends lost 3 bases and 6 bases, in that order; junction bases with no gene match: 8. The germline V gene has CDR1 SGHTA and CDR2 FQGNSA. This CDR3 is CASSFLGQGSAGELFF. CDR3 DNA: TGTGCCAGCAGCTTTCTCGGACAGGGGTCGGCCGGGGAGCTGTTTTTT.

This rearrangement joins TRBV6-6 to TRBJ2-3; a weak D match, TRBD1 (6 bases). Trimming removed 6 bases from V and 2 bases from J, with 15 bases in between. CDR3 length: 15 amino acids. Germline assignment: CDR1 MNHNY and CDR2 SVGAGI (reference sequence). CDR3 in DNA: TGTGCCAGCAGCCGCCTTGGACAGCCCACAGATACGCAGTATTTT. Protein sequence: CASSRLGQPTDTQYF.

This clone was seen only a few times. The chain has TRBV6-5 and TRBJ1-2; 10 bases line up with TRBD1. The CDR3 length is 15 residues. Trimming took 6 bases from V and 6 from J; bases not matched to a gene: 10. Germline CDR1 reads MNHEY; CDR2 reads SVGAGI. This chain's CDR3 is CASRWTGGIRDGYTF. DNA of the CDR3: TGTGCCAGCAGGTGGACAGGGGGTATCCGAGATGGCTACACCTTC.